Reported below is one T cell receptor beta chain. The entry originates in a study of cytomegalovirus exposure and HLA in healthy donors. The CDR3 has 16 amino acids. J lost 7 bases, V lost 4 bases, and 12 bases had no gene match. CDR1 is MNHEY and CDR2 is SVGAGI in the germline V gene. The PCR was carried out with 60 Vbeta primers and 13 Jbeta primers. Method: immunoSEQ multiplex PCR; TCRdb's copy keeps in-frame clones and lacks some. The listing contains over 110,000 clones. This sequence joins TRBV6-5 and TRBJ2-5; 10 bases are a match to TRBD1. Material: PBMCs. The source of this sequence is a male donor in good health and CMV-seronegative. The CDR3 bases are TGTGCCAGCAGTTTTAGTTCCGGGACAGGGGAAGGGACCCAGTACTTC. Protein product: CASSFSSGTGEGTQYF.